This T cell receptor beta chain was sequenced for a study of blood T cell repertoires in COVID-19. The wider study: There were acute and convalescent COVID-19 samples, and they came from the United States, Italy and Spain. The analysed material was cDNA or gDNA that came from T cells, B-cell-depleted T cells, or PBMCs.

Methods used by the authors: Scientists estimated how many nucleated cells there were by amplifying reference gene primers. Libraries were prepared by immunoSEQ multiplex PCR; TCRdb keeps only in-frame clonotypes and omits some of them. D and trimming come from the DNA, and the V and J calls and clone size come from that table. This table has 100,000 to 150,000 clones, approximately 74% appearing once. Seattle's enrolled individuals joined amid active infection and were then monitored longitudinally. Germline V lookup: CDR1 SQVTM, CDR2 ANQGSEA. The length of the CDR3 is 12 residues. V gave up 6 bases and J gave up 5 bases; unmatched junction bases: 4.

The sequenced material came from peripheral blood. The J gene is TRBJ2-3, the V gene TRBV29-1, with 8 bases lining up with TRBD1. The receptor was isolated from a man older than 75 with COVID-19, enrolled during active disease. CDR3 in amino acids: CSVRTGIDTQYF. The CDR3 DNA reads TGCAGCGTACGGACAGGGATAGATACGCAGTATTTT.